These 25 T cell receptor beta chains came from one sample sequenced in a study of early T cells in non-severe SARS-CoV-2 infection. MiXCR was run by TCRdb on the 5' RACE reads, yielding one entry per CDR3 protein. The table includes around 56,000 distinct CDR3 sequences, about 8% detected once. Sequenced material: whole blood, taken at baseline. These receptors came from an adult who was a healthcare worker with PCR-confirmed SARS-CoV-2 infection or an uninfected control (not recorded which).

This clonotype was picked up a small number of times. V usage is TRBV28 and J usage is TRBJ1-4, with unresolved D. V shed 3 bases and J shed 6 bases, with 5 bases lying between them. CDR3 size: 12 residues. Germline V lookup: CDR1 MDHEN, CDR2 SYDVKM. The CDR3 DNA is TGTGCCAGCAGTTTTACGGATGAAAAACTGTTTTTT. Translation: CASSFTDEKLFF.

This clonotype has at least ten counts. The J gene is TRBJ1-5, the V gene TRBV7-9; 7 positions match TRBD1. From germline, CDR1 is SEHNR and CDR2 FQNEAQ (reference sequence). Trimming took 6 bases from V and 1 from J; bases not matched to a gene: 3. This CDR3 region has 14 residues. CDR3: CASSTGDSNQPQHF. The DNA of the CDR3 is TGTGCCAGCAGTACAGGGGACAGCAATCAGCCCCAGCATTTT.

This clonotype came up a few times. V usage is TRBV28 and J usage is TRBJ2-7; D not certain. The ends were cut back, 2 bases at V and 2 bases at J, with 4 bases in the middle. The CDR3 is made up of 12 amino acids. Germline V gene sequence: CDR1 MDHEN, CDR2 SYDVKM. The CDR3: CASSLVAYEQYF. CDR3 sequence (DNA): TGTGCCAGCAGTTTAGTGGCCTACGAGCAGTACTTC.

At least ten counts were recorded for this clonotype. The chain couples TRBV10-3 to TRBJ2-1, with TRBD2 identical over 12 bases. The CDR3 extends over 18 amino acids. Unmatched junction bases numbered 6, after V lost 3 bases and J lost 0 bases. Germline assignment: CDR1 ENHRY and CDR2 SYGVKD. In DNA form, the CDR3 reads TGTGCCATCAGTGAAGGACTAGCGGGACCTTTCTCCTACAATGAGCAGTTCTTC. Amino acid sequence: CAISEGLAGPFSYNEQFF.

This clonotype came up many times. V usage is TRBV29-1 and J usage is TRBJ2-5; D is ambiguous. CDR1 is SQVTM, CDR2 ANQGSEA, per germline. The CDR3 is 11 residues long. The CDR3 nucleotides read TGCGTTGTGCGGTACCAAGAGACCCAGTACTTC. Protein sequence: CVVRYQETQYF.

The chain has TRBV28 and TRBJ2-7; D call uncertain. V was pared by 5 bases and J by 0 bases, with 11 bases between. The length of the CDR3 is 14 residues. The germline V gene has CDR1 MDHEN and CDR2 SYDVKM. Here the CDR3 reads CASSIGLSSYEQYF. The CDR3 DNA reads as TGTGCCAGCAGTATAGGCCTAAGCTCCTACGAGCAGTACTTC.

The chain has TRBV28 and TRBJ2-7, with D uncertain. Trimming removed 2 bases at V and 0 bases at J, with 11 bases between. There are 15 residues in the CDR3. CDR1 MDHEN and CDR2 SYDVKM come from the germline V gene. The CDR3 nucleotides read TGTGCCAGCAGTTTACGCGTCTACAGCTCCTACGAGCAGTACTTC. It specifies CASSLRVYSSYEQYF.

This clonotype was seen many times. This chain joins TRBV18 and TRBJ2-7, with TRBD1 matching over 10 bases. J gave up 2 bases and V 0 bases, and 4 bases lay outside the gene matches. The CDR3 is 16 residues long. Germline assignment: CDR1 KGHSH and CDR2 LQKENI. The chain's CDR3 is CASSPPRDRGPYEQYF. The CDR3 nucleotides read TGTGCCAGCTCACCACCGCGAGACAGGGGGCCCTACGAGCAGTACTTC.

This chain uses TRBV6-1 with TRBJ1-5; tentatively, D is TRBD1 (6 bases). CDR1 is MNHNS, CDR2 SASEGT, per germline. The CDR3 length is 15 residues. V lost 0 bases and J lost 5, with 11 bases in between. The CDR3 region is CASSEAQGRHQPQHF. The CDR3 DNA sequence: TGTGCCAGCAGTGAAGCCCAGGGGCGGCATCAGCCCCAGCATTTT.

V usage is TRBV7-9 and J usage is TRBJ1-1; the D gene is possibly TRBD1 (6 bases). The V and J ends lost 1 base and 0 bases respectively, with 15 bases between them. This CDR3 has 17 residues. Per the germline V gene, CDR1 is SEHNR and CDR2 is FQNEAQ (reference sequence). CDR3 region: CASSLVGRRGMNTEAFF. The CDR3 DNA reads as TGTGCCAGCAGCTTAGTTGGACGGAGGGGGATGAACACTGAAGCTTTCTTT.

CDR3 sequence: CASSPRDQNTEAFF. DNA of the CDR3: TGTGCCAGCTCACCCCGGGACCAGAACACTGAAGCTTTCTTT. J is TRBJ1-1 and V is TRBV18; D possibly corresponds to TRBD1 (5 bases). Per germline, CDR1 KGHSH and CDR2 LQKENI. The CDR3 runs 14 residues. V gave up 3 bases and J gave up 1 base, with 9 bases separating them.

This clonotype was detected many times. The chain uses TRBV11-2 and TRBJ2-7; no clear D. V was clipped by 1 base and J by 6 bases, with 1 base between them. CDR3 size: 10 residues. The germline V gene has CDR1 SGHAT and CDR2 FQNNGV. The CDR3 nucleotides are TGTGCCAGCAGCTTAGTCGAGCAGTACTTC. Its translation is CASSLVEQYF.

This clonotype was observed at least ten times. This chain links TRBV11-3 with TRBJ2-1; D may be TRBD2 (6 bases). Germline-derived CDR1 and CDR2 are SGHNT and YENEEA. V was trimmed by 5 bases and J by 9 bases, leaving 11 bases between them. This CDR3 comprises 12 residues. The CDR3 bases are TGTGCCAGCAGCCCCTCGGGGGTTGAGCAGTTCTTC. Translated: CASSPSGVEQFF. The full variable domain, completed using reference TRBV11-3 and TRBJ2-1, is EAGVVQSPRYKIIEKKQPVAFWCNPISGHNTLYWYLQNLGQGPELLIRYENEEAVDDSQLPKDRFSAERLKGVDSTLKIQPAELGDSAVYLCASSPSGVEQFFGPGTRLTVL.

The V gene is TRBV25-1, the J gene TRBJ2-2; a possible D gene is TRBD2 (6 bases). Trimming removed 5 bases at V and 6 bases at J, with 16 bases between. Germline V gene sequence: CDR1 MGHDK, CDR2 SYGVNS. The CDR3 contains 15 residues. The CDR3 nucleotides are TGTGCCAGCAGTCTCGCTGGAGGGGTGGCCGGGGAGCTGTTTTTT. It translates to CASSLAGGVAGELFF.

This clonotype turned up a few times. The V gene is TRBV3-1, the J gene TRBJ1-1; the match to TRBD1 covers 8 bases. This CDR3 has 14 residues. V was clipped by 6 bases and J by 4 bases; unmatched bases: 7. In germline, CDR1 is LGHDT, CDR2 YNNKEL (reference sequence). The CDR3 region is CASRSGGAVTEAFF. The CDR3 coding sequence is TGTGCCAGCAGATCAGGGGGCGCGGTCACTGAAGCTTTCTTT.

This clonotype was seen ten or more times. This chain uses TRBV5-1 with TRBJ2-5, with 11 positions matching TRBD1. CDR3 length: 13 amino acids. Germline loops: CDR1 SGHRS, CDR2 YFSETQ. V shed 5 bases and J 4 bases; nucleotides not matched to a gene: 1. In nucleotides, the CDR3 is TGCGCCAGCAGGGACAGGGGGCGAGAGACCCAGTACTTC. This gives the protein CASRDRGRETQYF.

This clonotype showed up just a few times. The chain uses TRBV3-1 and TRBJ2-3, with D possibly matching TRBD2 (5 bases). V was cut by 4 bases and J by 2 bases, with 10 bases left in between. The CDR3 consists of 14 residues. CDR1 and CDR2 from the germline V gene are LGHDT and YNNKEL (reference sequence). In DNA form, the CDR3 reads TGTGCCAGCAGCCTTGGACTTCCCACAGATACGCAGTATTTT. Translated, it gives CASSLGLPTDTQYF.

This clonotype was counted many times. The rearrangement joins TRBV25-1 to TRBJ2-7, with D perhaps TRBD1 (5 bases). Between the trimmed V and J ends, which lost 4 bases and 0 bases, there was a span of 25 bases. Germline V lookup: CDR1 MGHDK, CDR2 SYGVNS. The CDR3 covers 19 residues. The CDR3 spells CASSGHLPFRQQTSYEQYF. The DNA for the CDR3 is TGTGCCAGCAGTGGACACCTACCCTTCAGACAGCAGACCTCCTACGAGCAGTACTTC.

Only a few counts were recorded for this clonotype. The gene calls are TRBV29-1 and TRBJ2-2; perhaps TRBD1 as D (6 bases). Germline V gene data show CDR1 as SQVTM and CDR2 as ANQGSEA. CDR3 length: 14 residues. Trimming took 5 bases from V and 5 from J, leaving 15 bases between them. As DNA, the CDR3 is TGCAGCGTTTGGGCAAAACAGGGTACCGGGGAGCTGTTTTTT. Its translation is CSVWAKQGTGELFF.

This clonotype showed up many times. The gene calls are TRBV28 and TRBJ2-7, with TRBD1 identical over 7 bases. This CDR3 has 13 residues. V was clipped by 8 bases and J by 5 bases; unmatched bases: 9. The germline V gene has CDR1 MDHEN and CDR2 SYDVKM. CDR3 sequence: CASHPETGHEQYF. CDR3 in DNA: TGTGCCAGCCACCCTGAGACAGGGCACGAGCAGTACTTC.

The table lists this clonotype with many counts. The V and J genes are TRBV20-1 and TRBJ2-7; 7 bases are a match to TRBD1. The CDR3 runs 12 residues. Trimming took 6 bases from V and 0 from J; bases not matched to a gene: 2. In germline, CDR1 is DFQATT, CDR2 SNEGSKA (reference sequence). Here the CDR3 reads CSARDSSYEQYF. The DNA for the CDR3 is TGCAGTGCAAGGGACAGCTCCTACGAGCAGTACTTC.

This clonotype was recorded many times. The rearrangement uses TRBV7-9 and TRBJ2-5; possibly TRBD1 for D (6 bases). This CDR3 contains 14 residues. Germline CDR1 reads SEHNR; CDR2 reads FQNEAQ (reference sequence). Trimming shortened V by 3 bases and J by 9 bases, and 17 bases separated the two germline ends. The DNA of the CDR3 is TGTGCCAGCAGCTTTTCGGACAGCGCCGACCCCCAGTACTTC. Encoded protein: CASSFSDSADPQYF. Together with reference TRBV7-9 and TRBJ2-5, the CDR3 gives the full variable domain: DTGVSQNPRHKITKRGQNVTFRCDPISEHNRLYWYRQTLGQGPEFLTYFQNEAQLEKSRLLSDRFSAERPKGSFSTLEIQRTEQGDSAMYLCASSFSDSADPQYFGPGTRLLVL.

This clonotype appeared a few times. The chain carries TRBV6-4 and TRBJ1-6; no definite D call. Germline V CDR1 and CDR2: MRHNA, SNTAGT. The CDR3 totals 13 residues. Deletions cut 0 bases from V and 7 bases from J, with 4 bases between. The CDR3 sequence: CASSDSTNSPLHF. The DNA of the CDR3 is TGTGCCAGCAGTGACTCGACGAATTCACCCCTCCACTTT.

The chain combines TRBV27 with TRBJ1-4, with D possibly being TRBD1 (6 bases). This CDR3 comprises 16 residues. Germline CDR1 reads MNHEY; CDR2 reads SMNVEV (reference sequence). The V end was cut by 5 bases, the J end by 5 bases, with 18 bases between. For the CDR3, the DNA is TGTGCCAGCAGTCTAAGCCCGGGACAAGTAAATGAAAAACTGTTTTTT. This gives the protein CASSLSPGQVNEKLFF.

This clonotype has ten or more counts. The chain recombines TRBV12-3 or TRBV12-4 with TRBJ2-3, with TRBD2 identical over 12 bases. The CDR3 spans 16 residues. The J segment lost 6 bases and the V segment lost 5 bases, leaving 9 bases of the junction unmatched. CDR3 region: CASSPWTSGKGDTQYF. The CDR3 coding sequence is TGTGCCAGCAGTCCATGGACTAGCGGGAAAGGCGATACGCAGTATTTT.